These 19 T cell receptor beta chains were all obtained from the same sample, sequenced in a study of T cell responses to AZD1222 COVID-19 vaccine. This table comes from immunoSEQ multiplex PCR, and its TCRdb copy is limited to in-frame clones, with some not included. The repertoire holds tens of thousands of clones, with nearly 80% as singletons. This sample comprised peripheral blood, obtained 28 days after the second AZD1222 dose. All receptors derive from an adult who received the AZD1222 COVID-19 vaccine.

The chain employs TRBV7-2 and TRBJ2-7; tentative D call: TRBD1 (6 bases). The ends were cut back, 2 bases at V and 6 bases at J, with 14 bases in the middle. The CDR3 is 14 residues long. CDR1 is SGHTA, CDR2 FQGNSA, per germline. For the CDR3, the DNA is TGTGCCAGCAGCTTAATCAGGGGCTCGGGCGAGCAGTACTTC. As protein: CASSLIRGSGEQYF.

The gene calls are TRBV6-4 and TRBJ2-1; D not certain. Between the trimmed V and J ends, which lost 0 bases and 9 bases, there was a span of 9 bases. The CDR3 totals 13 residues. In germline, CDR1 is MRHNA, CDR2 SNTAGT. CDR3 amino acids: CASSDSFSGEQFF. CDR3 DNA: TGTGCCAGCAGTGACTCTTTCTCGGGTGAGCAGTTCTTC.

The chain recombines TRBV28 with TRBJ2-7, with a weak D call TRBD1 (7 bases). The CDR3 runs 13 residues. Per the germline V gene, CDR1 is MDHEN and CDR2 is SYDVKM. Trimming pared 5 bases from V and 6 bases from J, leaving 14 bases between. In DNA, the CDR3 is TGTGCCAGCAGTCCCTCAGGGGGAGGCGAGCAGTACGTC. Translation gives CASSPSGGGEQYV.

V gene TRBV14 combines with J gene TRBJ2-7; 12 nucleotides line up with TRBD2. The CDR3 extends over 15 amino acids. Germline-derived CDR1 and CDR2 are SGHDN and FVKESK. V was clipped by 1 base and J by 6 bases; unmatched bases: 4. CDR3 sequence reads: CASSQGLAGAREQYF. The CDR3 DNA sequence: TGTGCCAGCAGCCAAGGACTAGCGGGAGCCCGCGAGCAGTACTTC.

This rearrangement joins TRBV2 to TRBJ2-7; weak D call: TRBD1 (6 bases). Germline assignment: CDR1 SNHLY and CDR2 FYNNEI. Deletions cut 4 bases from V and 4 bases from J, with 14 bases between. The CDR3 is made up of 14 amino acids. CDR3 nucleotide sequence: TGTGCCAGCAGTGGAGAGGTCAGGGGATACGAGCAGTACTTC. It is translated as CASSGEVRGYEQYF.

This chain uses TRBV6-4 with TRBJ1-6, with D possibly matching TRBD1 (5 bases). Germline CDR1 is MRHNA and CDR2 is SNTAGT. Deletions cut 1 base from V and 1 base from J, with 20 bases between. The CDR3 runs 20 residues. DNA of the CDR3: TGTGCCAGCAGTGACTTGTCAGGGCGAGAAGGAAGGTCCTATAATTCACCCCTCCACTTT. Its protein is CASSDLSGREGRSYNSPLHF.

This chain uses TRBV19 with TRBJ2-1, with 9 bases identical to TRBD1. V lost 4 bases to trimming and J lost 2 bases; unmatched junction nucleotides: 0. This CDR3 region has 14 residues. In germline, CDR1 is LNHDA, CDR2 SQIVND (reference sequence). Here the CDR3 reads CASSRQGAYNEQFF. DNA for the CDR3: TGTGCCAGTAGTAGACAGGGGGCCTACAATGAGCAGTTCTTC. Based on the CDR3 plus reference TRBV19 and TRBJ2-1, the full variable domain is DGGITQSPKYLFRKEGQNVTLSCEQNLNHDAMYWYRQDPGQGLRLIYYSQIVNDFQKGDIAEGYSVSREKKESFPLTVTSAQKNPTAFYLCASSRQGAYNEQFFGPGTRLTVL.

The V call is TRBV10-3, the J call TRBJ1-4; D is possibly TRBD1 (6 bases). The CDR3 runs 14 residues. Germline V gene data show CDR1 as ENHRY and CDR2 as SYGVKD. V was trimmed by 5 bases and J by 7 bases, leaving 14 bases between them. This CDR3 reads CAISPGANSEKLFF. In DNA, the CDR3 is TGTGCCATCAGTCCGGGGGCCAACAGTGAAAAACTGTTTTTT.

V usage is TRBV11-2 and J usage is TRBJ1-1; 7 bases fit TRBD1. The trim removed 5 bases at V and 6 bases at J, leaving 15 bases unmatched. Germline V lookup: CDR1 SGHAT, CDR2 FQNNGV. This CDR3 has 16 residues. The CDR3 is CASSDREGARKAEAFF. The CDR3 DNA reads TGTGCCAGCAGCGACAGGGAAGGTGCCAGAAAAGCTGAAGCTTTCTTT.

V and J are TRBV6-5 and TRBJ2-1, with 9 positions matching TRBD2. Germline V gene sequence: CDR1 MNHEY, CDR2 SVGAGI. The CDR3 runs 14 residues. The CDR3 DNA follows: TGTGACTCCCTCCTGCGGACTAGCGACAATGAGCAGTTCTTC. Encoded protein: CDSLLRTSDNEQFF.

This CDR3 reads CASSSGRAQSNQPQHF. The CDR3, as DNA: TGTGCCAGCAGTTCAGGTCGGGCACAGAGCAATCAGCCCCAGCATTTT. The chain has TRBV27 and TRBJ1-5, with D uncertain. This CDR3 spans 16 amino acids. Germline V lookup: CDR1 MNHEY, CDR2 SMNVEV (reference sequence). With 4 bases removed from V and 1 base from J, the gap between germline ends came to 14 bases.

This chain links TRBV7-9 with TRBJ2-1; TRBD1 is a possible D gene (6 bases). CDR3 length: 13 amino acids. Germline lookup yields CDR1 SEHNR and CDR2 FQNEAQ (reference sequence). V was cut by 8 bases and J by 4 bases, with 12 bases left in between. The CDR3 loop is CASCEGVYNEQFF. The CDR3 nucleotides read TGTGCCAGCTGTGAGGGGGTTTACAATGAGCAGTTCTTC.

The genes are TRBV5-6 and TRBJ2-7; D remains ambiguous. Deletions cut 0 bases from V and 0 bases from J, with 7 bases between. Germline V gives CDR1 SGHDT, CDR2 YYEEEE. The CDR3 consists of 14 residues. The CDR3 loop is CASSLELLSYEQYF. CDR3 DNA sequence: TGTGCCAGCAGCTTGGAACTCCTCTCCTACGAGCAGTACTTC.

The genes are TRBV11-2 and TRBJ2-5; TRBD1 agrees at 7 bases. CDR3 length: 16 amino acids. Germline V CDR1 and CDR2: SGHAT, FQNNGV. Unmatched junction bases numbered 11, after V lost 2 bases and J lost 5 bases. The CDR3 region is CASSLNNRGIFETQYF. CDR3 nucleotides: TGTGCCAGCAGCTTAAATAACAGGGGTATTTTCGAGACCCAGTACTTC.

The CDR3 coding sequence is TGTGCCAGCAGTTTGCCGGGCGGGAGACCGAACACTGAAGCTTTCTTT. It encodes CASSLPGGRPNTEAFF. J is TRBJ1-1 and V is TRBV28, with D hard to call. Trimming cost V 3 bases and J 1 base, with 15 bases left between them. In germline, CDR1 is MDHEN, CDR2 SYDVKM. This CDR3 is 16 amino acids long.

This chain connects TRBV7-9 to TRBJ1-1, with no clear D. The V and J ends lost 5 bases and 2 bases respectively, with 15 bases between them. The CDR3 totals 15 residues. CDR1 is SEHNR, CDR2 FQNEAQ, per germline (reference sequence). CDR3: CASSPGGRINTEAFF. CDR3 in DNA: TGTGCCAGCAGCCCAGGAGGACGGATAAACACTGAAGCTTTCTTT.

V gene TRBV9 combines with J gene TRBJ1-1; perhaps TRBD1 as D (5 bases). Germline V gene data show CDR1 as SGDLS and CDR2 as YYNGEE. The CDR3 consists of 14 residues. V was shortened by 0 bases and J by 7 bases, with 13 bases between the two germline ends. CDR3 sequence (DNA): TGTGCCAGCAGCGTAGGTGAAGGGGCCGGTGAAGCTTTCTTT. It codes for CASSVGEGAGEAFF.

The chain combines TRBV3-1 (or the pseudogene TRBV3-2) with TRBJ2-7, with D tentatively TRBD1 (5 bases). V lost 3 bases, J lost 2 bases, and 11 bases lay in between. The CDR3 consists of 14 residues. Per germline, CDR1 LGHDT and CDR2 YNNKEL (reference sequence). The CDR3 loop reads CASSQNSRAYEQYF. The CDR3 DNA follows: TGTGCCAGCAGCCAGAACAGCAGGGCCTACGAGCAGTACTTC.

The gene calls are TRBV6-5 and TRBJ1-2; D unresolved. There are 15 residues in the CDR3. Germline V gene data show CDR1 as MNHEY and CDR2 as SVGAGI. The ends were cut back, 0 bases at V and 5 bases at J, with 13 bases in the middle. CDR3 loop: CASSYSGERGYGYTF. The CDR3 bases are TGTGCCAGCAGTTACTCCGGGGAGCGGGGTTATGGCTACACCTTC.